The entry below describes one TCR beta chain. The antigen is unknown. This entry belongs to a study of Ad26.COV2.S vaccination and SARS-CoV-2 variants. Study-wide context: Participants got Ad26.COV2.S intramuscularly, once or twice 56 days apart.

Treatment given: 15 to 20 received Ad26.COV2.S at low or high dose, single or two shots; about 5 received placebo; per-sample allocation not given. Samples came from day 63 after the first vaccine or placebo injection. The method was immunoSEQ multiplex PCR; TCRdb's version includes in-frame clones alone and lacks a portion of them. The data hold 300,000 to 500,000 clones, with less than 90% observed a single time. Study findings and constraints: People given the vaccine had a wider spike-specific TCR breadth than placebo recipients did.

Germline V gene lookup returns CDR1 LNHDA and CDR2 SQIVND (reference sequence). The CDR3 length is 14 residues. V lost 4 bases, J lost 6 bases, and 8 bases stayed unmatched. V is TRBV19 and J is TRBJ2-7, with 8 bases aligning to TRBD2. The sample in question was peripheral blood, obtained in a trial of Ad26.COV2.S vaccine versus placebo. The source of this sequence is a person aged 18 to 59 who received the Ad26.COV2.S COVID-19 vaccine or a placebo. Here the CDR3 reads CASSNVGGAVEQYF. DNA of the CDR3: TGTGCCAGTAGTAATGTCGGGGGGGCTGTCGAGCAGTACTTC.